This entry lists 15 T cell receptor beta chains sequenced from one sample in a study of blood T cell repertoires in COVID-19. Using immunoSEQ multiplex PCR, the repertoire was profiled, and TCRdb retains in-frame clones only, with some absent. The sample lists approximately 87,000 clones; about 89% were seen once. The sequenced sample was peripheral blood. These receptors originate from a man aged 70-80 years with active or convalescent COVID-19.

CDR3 loop: CASSQDKGGGYEQYF. The CDR3 DNA follows: TGTGCCAGCAGCCAAGATAAGGGAGGCGGCTACGAGCAGTACTTC. The rearrangement joins TRBV4-2 to TRBJ2-7; D is possibly TRBD2 (6 bases). The CDR3 loop spans 15 amino acids. V lost 0 bases and J lost 3, with 12 bases in between. Germline V gene lookup returns CDR1 LGHNA and CDR2 YNFKEQ.

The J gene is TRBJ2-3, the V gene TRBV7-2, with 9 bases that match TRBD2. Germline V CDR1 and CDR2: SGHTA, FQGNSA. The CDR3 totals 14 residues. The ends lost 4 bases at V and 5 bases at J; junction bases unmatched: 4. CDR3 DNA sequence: TGTGCCAGCAGCTACGGCGGGAGGGGAGATACGCAGTATTTT. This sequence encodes CASSYGGRGDTQYF.

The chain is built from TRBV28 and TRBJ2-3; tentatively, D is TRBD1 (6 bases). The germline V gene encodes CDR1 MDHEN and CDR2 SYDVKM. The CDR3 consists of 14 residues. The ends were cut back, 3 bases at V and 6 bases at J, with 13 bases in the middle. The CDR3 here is CASSLGHLMDTQYF. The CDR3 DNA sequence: TGTGCCAGCAGTTTGGGACACCTGATGGATACGCAGTATTTT. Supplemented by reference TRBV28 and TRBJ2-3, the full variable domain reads DVKVTQSSRYLVKRTGEKVFLECVQDMDHENMFWYRQDPGLGLRLIYFSYDVKMKEKGDIPEGYSVSREKKERFSLILESASTNQTSMYLCASSLGHLMDTQYFGPGTRLTVL.

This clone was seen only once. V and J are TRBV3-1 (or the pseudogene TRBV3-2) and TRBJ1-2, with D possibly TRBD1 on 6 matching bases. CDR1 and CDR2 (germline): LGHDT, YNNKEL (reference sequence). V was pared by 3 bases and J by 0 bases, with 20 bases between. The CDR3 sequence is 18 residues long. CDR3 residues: CASSHGGARRTTNYGYTF. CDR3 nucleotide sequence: TGTGCCAGCAGCCACGGGGGGGCTCGCCGGACTACTAACTATGGCTACACCTTC.

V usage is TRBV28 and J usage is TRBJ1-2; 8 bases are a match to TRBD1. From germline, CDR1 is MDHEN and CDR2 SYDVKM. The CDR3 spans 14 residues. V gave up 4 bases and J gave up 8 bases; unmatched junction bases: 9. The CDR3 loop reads CASSSGQRTGGYTF. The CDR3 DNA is TGTGCCAGCAGTTCGGGACAGCGGACAGGGGGCTACACCTTC.

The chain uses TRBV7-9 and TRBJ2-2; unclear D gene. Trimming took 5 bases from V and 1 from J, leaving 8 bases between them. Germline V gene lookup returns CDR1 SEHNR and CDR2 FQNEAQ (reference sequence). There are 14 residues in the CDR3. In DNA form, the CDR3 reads TGTGCCAGCAGCCGTACACAGAACACCGGGGAGCTGTTTTTT. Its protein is CASSRTQNTGELFF.

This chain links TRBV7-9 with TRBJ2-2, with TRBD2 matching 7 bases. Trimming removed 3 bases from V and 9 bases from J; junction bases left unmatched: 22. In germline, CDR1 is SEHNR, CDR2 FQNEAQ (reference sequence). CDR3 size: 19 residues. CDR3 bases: TGTGCCAGCAGCTTTCCATCAACCGGGACTACCCTTACACCCAGGGAGCTGTTTTTT. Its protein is CASSFPSTGTTLTPRELFF.

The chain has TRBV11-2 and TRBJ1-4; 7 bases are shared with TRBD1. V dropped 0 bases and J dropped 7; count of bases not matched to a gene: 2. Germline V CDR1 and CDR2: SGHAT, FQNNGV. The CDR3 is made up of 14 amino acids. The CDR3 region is CASSLDRGSEKLFF. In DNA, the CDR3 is TGTGCCAGCAGCTTAGACAGGGGGAGTGAAAAACTGTTTTTT.

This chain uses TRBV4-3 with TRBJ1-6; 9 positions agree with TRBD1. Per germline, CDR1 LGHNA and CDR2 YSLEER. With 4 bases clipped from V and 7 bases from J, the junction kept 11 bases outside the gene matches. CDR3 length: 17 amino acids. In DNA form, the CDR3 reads TGCGCCAGCAGCCTTGCGCTGTTAGGGACAGGGAATTCACCCCTCCACTTT. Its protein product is CASSLALLGTGNSPLHF.

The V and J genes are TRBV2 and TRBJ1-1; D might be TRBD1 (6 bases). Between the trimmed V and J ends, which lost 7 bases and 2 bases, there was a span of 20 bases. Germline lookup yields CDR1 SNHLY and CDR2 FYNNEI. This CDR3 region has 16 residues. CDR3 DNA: TGTGCCAGCAACGAACAGGGAATGGGTGTTAACACTGAAGCTTTCTTT. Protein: CASNEQGMGVNTEAFF. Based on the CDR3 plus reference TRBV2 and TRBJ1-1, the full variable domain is EPEVTQTPSHQVTQMGQEVILRCVPISNHLYFYWYRQILGQKVEFLVSFYNNEISEKSEIFDDQFSVERPDGSNFTLKIRSTKLEDSAMYFCASNEQGMGVNTEAFFGQGTRLTVV.

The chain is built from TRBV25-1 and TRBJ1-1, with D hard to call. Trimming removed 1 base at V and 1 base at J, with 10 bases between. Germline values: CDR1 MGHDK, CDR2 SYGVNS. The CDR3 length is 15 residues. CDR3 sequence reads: CASSEFNKKNTEAFF. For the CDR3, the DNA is TGTGCCAGCAGTGAATTTAACAAGAAGAACACTGAAGCTTTCTTT.

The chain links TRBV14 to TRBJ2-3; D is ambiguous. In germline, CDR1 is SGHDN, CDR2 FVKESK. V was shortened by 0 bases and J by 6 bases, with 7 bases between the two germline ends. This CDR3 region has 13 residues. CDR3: CASSQEWHDTQYF. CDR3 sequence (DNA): TGTGCCAGCAGCCAAGAATGGCATGATACGCAGTATTTT.

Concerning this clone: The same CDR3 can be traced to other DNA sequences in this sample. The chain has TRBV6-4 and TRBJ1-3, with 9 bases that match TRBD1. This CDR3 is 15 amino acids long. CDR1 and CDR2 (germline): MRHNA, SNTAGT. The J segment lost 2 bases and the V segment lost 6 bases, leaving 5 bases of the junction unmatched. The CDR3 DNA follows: TGTGCCAGCAGCGCCGGGACAGGGCCTGGAAACACCATATATTTT. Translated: CASSAGTGPGNTIYF.

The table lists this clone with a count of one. Here the CDR3 DNA reads TGTGCCAGCAGCGACAGATATAGCAATCAGCCCCAGCATTTT. Translating it yields CASSDRYSNQPQHF. V gene TRBV6-6 combines with J gene TRBJ1-5; tentative D call: TRBD1 (5 bases). V lost 6 bases to trimming and J lost 0 bases, with 9 bases between them. Germline CDR1 MNHNY, CDR2 SVGAGI (reference sequence). The CDR3 loop spans 14 amino acids.

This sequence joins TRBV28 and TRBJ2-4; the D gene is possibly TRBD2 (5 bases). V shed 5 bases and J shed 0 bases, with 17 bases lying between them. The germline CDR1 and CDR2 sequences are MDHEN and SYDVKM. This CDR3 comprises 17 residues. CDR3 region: CASSLIRTEIAKNIQYF. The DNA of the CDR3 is TGTGCCAGCAGTCTAATCCGGACTGAAATAGCCAAAAACATTCAGTACTTC.